The rows below give T cell receptor beta chains drawn from one sample of a study of blood T cell repertoires in COVID-19. Sequencing used immunoSEQ multiplex PCR; TCRdb keeps in-frame clones, though not all of them. The repertoire holds about 250,000 clones, with roughly 82% as singletons. Specimen: peripheral blood. The receptors were gathered from a woman older than 75 with COVID-19, enrolled during active disease. Both conserved end residues are part of each CDR3. Fields, in order: D gene, clone size, V gene, J gene, CDR3 DNA, CDR3 protein. The D gene is left open where the match is weak. A row's size may be missing; if present it is once, few, many or a size class.

>-|-|TRBV11-2|TRBJ2-3
TGTGCCAGCAGCTTAGTGAAACTAGCACAAGATACGCAGTATTTT
CASSLVKLAQDTQYF
>-|-|TRBV4-3|TRBJ2-3
TGCGCCAGCAGCCTGGCGGTTACAGATACGCAGTATTTT
CASSLAVTDTQYF
>-|-|TRBV24-1|TRBJ2-3
TGTGCCACCAGTGATCGTTCGCCGGTCCCTCAGTATTTT
CATSDRSPVPQYF
>-|-|TRBV6-2/TRBV6-3|TRBJ1-2
TGTGCCAGCAGTAGTAATACAGGTTTTTATGGCTACACCTTC
CASSSNTGFYGYTF
>-|-|TRBV29-1|TRBJ1-1
TGCAGCGGAGGGTCGAACACTGAAGCTTTCTTT
CSGGSNTEAFF
>-|-|TRBV6-5|TRBJ1-2
TGTGCCAGTACCCGGGGGGGGGAACGCTATGGCTACACCTTC
CASTRGGERYGYTF
>TRBD1|-|TRBV18|TRBJ1-1
TGTGCCAGCTCACCACCGAACAGGGGGCTGCAGCGTGTCACTGAAGCTTTCTTT
CASSPPNRGLQRVTEAFF
>-|-|TRBV9|TRBJ2-5
TGTGCCAGCAGCGTTTCGGACTGGGGGACCCAGTACTTC
CASSVSDWGTQYF
>TRBD2|-|TRBV19|TRBJ2-3
TGTGCCAGTAGTATGGGGGGGGTAAAAGATACGCAGTATTTT
CASSMGGVKDTQYF
>-|-|TRBV3-1/TRBV3-2|TRBJ1-2
TGTGCCAGCAGCCAAGACAGGCGTGGCTACACCTTC
CASSQDRRGYTF
>-|-|TRBV5-1|TRBJ2-3
TGCGCCAGCAGCCTCGCTAGAGATACGCAGTATTTT
CASSLARDTQYF
>-|-|TRBV18|TRBJ1-1
TGTGCCAGCTCCCGGTTACTTCTTACTGAAGCTTTCTTT
CASSRLLLTEAFF
>-|-|TRBV18|TRBJ2-6
TGTGCCAGCTCACCAGGGGGCGGTAGCTCTGGGGCCAACGTCCTGACTTTC
CASSPGGGSSGANVLTF
>-|-|TRBV7-2|TRBJ1-3
TGTGCCAGCAGCCCAAGCCGACAATTCTCTGGAAACACCATATATTTT
CASSPSRQFSGNTIYF
>-|-|TRBV28|TRBJ1-5
TGTGCCAGCAGTGGGGGAGGTTACCAGCCCCAGCATTTT
CASSGGGYQPQHF
>-|-|TRBV20-1|TRBJ1-5
TGCAGTGCCAGCCAGTTGGAGGGTCAGCATTTT
CSASQLEGQHF
>TRBD1|-|TRBV7-2|TRBJ1-2
TGTGCCAGCAGCTTAGACCCAGGGGGCTCGAACTATGGCTACACCTTC
CASSLDPGGSNYGYTF
>-|-|TRBV7-5|TRBJ1-4
TGTGCCAGAAGCTCGCGTCCGGGACAGGATAATGAAAAACTGTTTTTT
CARSSRPGQDNEKLFF
>TRBD1|-|TRBV5-1|TRBJ1-6
TGCGCCAGCAGCTCATCTCCGGGACAGGGCGGTTCACCCCTCCACTTT
CASSSSPGQGGSPLHF
>TRBD1|-|TRBV19|TRBJ2-7
TGTGCCAGTAGTGCGGACAGGGGTTCCTACGAGCAGTACTTC
CASSADRGSYEQYF
>TRBD1|-|TRBV9|TRBJ1-5
TGTGCCAGCAGCCTTGGACAGGTCAATCAGCCCCAGCATTTT
CASSLGQVNQPQHF
>-|-|TRBV24-1|TRBJ2-7
TGTGCCACCGGACCACAGGGCTCCTACGAGCAGTACTTC
CATGPQGSYEQYF
>TRBD1|-|TRBV30|TRBJ1-4
TGTGCCTGGAGTAGTGGGACAGCTTATAATGAAAAACTGTTTTTT
CAWSSGTAYNEKLFF
>-|few|TRBV20-1|TRBJ2-7
TGCAGTGTAAACAGGAACAACGAGCAGTACTTC
CSVNRNNEQYF
>TRBD1|-|TRBV7-2|TRBJ1-1
TGTGCCAGCAGGACGGGACAGGGGGCCCCGGACACTGAAGCTTTCTTT
CASRTGQGAPDTEAFF
>TRBD1|-|TRBV6-5|TRBJ1-2
TGTGCCACCCGACAGGGACCTTCCGGCTACACCTTC
CATRQGPSGYTF
>-|-|TRBV7-9|TRBJ2-7
TGTGCCAGCAGCTTGACGGAACCGCGGGGGCTTCCCTACGAGCAGTACTTC
CASSLTEPRGLPYEQYF
>-|-|TRBV27|TRBJ1-2
TGTGCCAGCAGTCGGACCGGAGGGCAACCTGGCTACACCTTC
CASSRTGGQPGYTF
>TRBD2|-|TRBV19|TRBJ2-3
TGTGCCAGTAGTCCCCGGGGGGAAGGCACAGATACGCAGTATTTT
CASSPRGEGTDTQYF
>TRBD1|once|TRBV18|TRBJ1-5
TGTGCCAGCTCACTCGACAGGGTGAATCAGCCCCAGCATTTT
CASSLDRVNQPQHF
>TRBD1|-|TRBV14|TRBJ1-2
TGTGCCAGCAGCCAAGGTCAGGGGGGCTATGGCTACACCTTC
CASSQGQGGYGYTF
>TRBD1|-|TRBV4-2|TRBJ1-4
TGTGCCAGCAGCCCAGGGGGGACAACTAATGAAAAACTGTTTTTT
CASSPGGTTNEKLFF
>TRBD1|-|TRBV7-9|TRBJ1-1
TGTGCCAGCAGCCAGAGACAGGGGGTGATTGGCACTGAAGCTTTCTTT
CASSQRQGVIGTEAFF